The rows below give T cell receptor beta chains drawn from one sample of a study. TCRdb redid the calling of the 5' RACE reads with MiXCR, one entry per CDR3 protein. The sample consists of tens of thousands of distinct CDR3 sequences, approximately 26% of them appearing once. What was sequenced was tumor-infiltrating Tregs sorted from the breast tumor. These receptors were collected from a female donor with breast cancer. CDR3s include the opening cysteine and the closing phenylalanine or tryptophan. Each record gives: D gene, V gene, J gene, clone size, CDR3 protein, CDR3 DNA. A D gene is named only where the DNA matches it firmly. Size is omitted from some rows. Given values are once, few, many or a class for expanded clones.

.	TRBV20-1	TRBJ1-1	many	CSASRRNTEAFF	TGCAGTGCAAGTCGGAGAAACACTGAAGCTTTCTTT
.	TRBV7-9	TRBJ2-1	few	CASSLGYASDEQFF	TGTGCCAGCAGCTTAGGCTATGCAAGCGATGAGCAGTTCTTC
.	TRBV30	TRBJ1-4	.	CAWSVKTGPWEKLVF	TGTGCCTGGAGTGTAAAGACAGGACCTTGGGAAAAACTGGTTTTT
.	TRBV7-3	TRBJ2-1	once	CASSLNDEQFF	TGTGCCAGCAGCTTAAATGATGAGCAGTTCTTC
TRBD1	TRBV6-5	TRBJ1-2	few	CASSPGTDYGYTF	TGTGCCAGCAGCCCCGGGACAGACTATGGCTACACCTTC
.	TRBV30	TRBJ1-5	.	CAWSGGGNQPQHF	TGTGCCTGGAGTGGGGGGGGCAATCAGCCCCAGCATTTT
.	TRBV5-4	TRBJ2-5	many	CASSSYQETQYF	TGTGCCAGCAGCTCGTACCAAGAGACCCAGTACTTC
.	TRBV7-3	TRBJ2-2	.	CASSLRRGGPGELFF	TGTGCCAGCAGCTTAAGGCGGGGAGGTCCCGGGGAGCTGTTTTTT
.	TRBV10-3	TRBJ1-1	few	CAISEGVNTEAFF	TGTGCCATCAGTGAAGGGGTGAACACTGAAGCTTTCTTT
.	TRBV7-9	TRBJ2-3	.	CASSFPRDTQYF	TGTGCCAGCAGCTTTCCCAGAGATACGCAGTATTTT
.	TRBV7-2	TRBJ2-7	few	CASSFQQGPVYEQYF	TGTGCCAGCAGCTTCCAACAGGGCCCCGTGTACGAGCAGTACTTC
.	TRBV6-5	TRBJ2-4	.	CASSSIENIQYF	TGTGCCAGCAGCTCGATTGAAAACATTCAGTACTTC
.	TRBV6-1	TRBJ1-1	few	CASILQGNTEAFF	TGTGCCAGCATTCTTCAGGGGAACACTGAAGCTTTCTTT
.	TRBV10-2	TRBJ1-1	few	CASSEGQNTEAFF	TGCGCCAGCAGTGAGGGGCAGAACACTGAAGCTTTCTTT
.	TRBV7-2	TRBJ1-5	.	CASSFLNNQPQHF	TGTGCCAGCAGCTTCTTAAACAATCAGCCCCAGCATTTT
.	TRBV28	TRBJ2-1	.	CASSSTGRELYNEQFF	TGTGCCAGCAGTTCGACTGGACGAGAGCTCTACAATGAGCAGTTCTTC
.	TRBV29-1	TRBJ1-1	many	CSVGTVNTEAFF	TGCAGCGTTGGGACGGTGAACACTGAAGCTTTCTTT
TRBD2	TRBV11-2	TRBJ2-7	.	CASSLREGHNEQYF	TGTGCCAGCAGCTTGCGGGAGGGCCACAACGAGCAGTACTTC
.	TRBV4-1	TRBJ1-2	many	CASSQGGLREGYGYTF	TGCGCCAGCAGCCAAGGGGGCCTCCGGGAAGGCTATGGCTACACCTTC
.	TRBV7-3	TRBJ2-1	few	CASSLGGGYYNEQFF	TGTGCCAGCAGCTTAGGGGGAGGCTACTACAATGAGCAGTTCTTC
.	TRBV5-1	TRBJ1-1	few	CASSLDVMNTEAFF	TGCGCCAGCAGCTTGGACGTCATGAACACTGAAGCTTTCTTT
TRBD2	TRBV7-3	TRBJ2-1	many	CASNYLTSGSFYNEQFF	TGTGCCAGCAACTACCTAACTAGCGGGAGTTTCTACAATGAGCAGTTCTTC
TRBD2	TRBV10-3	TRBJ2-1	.	CAISELVGSGGANEQFF	TGTGCCATCAGTGAGTTGGTCGGGAGCGGGGGGGCCAATGAGCAGTTCTTC
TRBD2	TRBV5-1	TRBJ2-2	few	CASSLPAGVGTPGELFF	TGCGCCAGCAGCTTGCCAGCGGGAGTAGGGACGCCCGGGGAGCTGTTTTTT
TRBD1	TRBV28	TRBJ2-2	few	CASSQDRGLTGELFF	TGTGCCAGCAGTCAGGACAGGGGGCTAACCGGGGAGCTGTTTTTT
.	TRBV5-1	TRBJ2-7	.	CASSTKVASYEQYF	TGCGCCAGCAGCACGAAAGTAGCGTCCTACGAGCAGTACTTC
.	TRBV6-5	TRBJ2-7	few	CASRIGGTAPEYF	TGTGCCAGCCGAATTGGCGGGACCGCCCCCGAGTACTTC
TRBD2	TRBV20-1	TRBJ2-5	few	CSARDGSRFAGGWETQYF	TGCAGTGCTAGAGACGGGTCCCGTTTTGCGGGAGGGTGGGAGACCCAGTACTTC
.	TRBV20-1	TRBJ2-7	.	CSANLQGTSYEQYF	TGCAGTGCTAATCTCCAGGGGACTTCCTACGAGCAGTACTTC
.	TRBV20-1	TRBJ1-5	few	CSARIPPTHDQPQHF	TGCAGTGCTAGAATCCCGCCGACCCACGATCAGCCCCAGCATTTT
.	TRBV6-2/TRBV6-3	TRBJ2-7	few	CASSTLELGWFYEQYF	TGTGCCAGCAGCACACTGGAGCTTGGCTGGTTCTACGAGCAGTACTTC
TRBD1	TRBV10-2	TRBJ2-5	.	CASGGGQGGTQYF	TGCGCCAGCGGAGGGGGACAGGGCGGGACCCAGTACTTC
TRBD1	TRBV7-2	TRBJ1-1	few	CASSFGFGTGGTEAFF	TGTGCCAGCAGCTTTGGATTCGGGACAGGGGGCACTGAAGCTTTCTTT
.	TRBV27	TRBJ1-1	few	CASSLSVRGRTEAFF	TGTGCCAGCAGTTTATCAGTCCGGGGGCGAACTGAAGCTTTCTTT
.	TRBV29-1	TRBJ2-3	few	CSVFLGGAFTDTQYF	TGCAGCGTTTTCTTGGGGGGGGCCTTCACAGATACGCAGTATTTT
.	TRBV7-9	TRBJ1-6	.	CASSPRTAYNSPLHF	TGTGCCAGCAGCCCCCGGACAGCTTATAATTCACCCCTCCACTTT